The 20 T cell receptor beta chains given below trace back to one sample, sequenced in a study of T-cell memory formation after mild COVID-19. TCRdb fed the 5' RACE reads into MiXCR, producing one record per CDR3 protein. The sample has approximately 350,000 distinct CDR3 sequences, 13% seen once. The sample was PBMCs or a T cell subset sorted from them (not recorded which). The receptors shown here come from a man in his late teens or twenties who had mild COVID-19 (a few samples of this study predate the infection). Cell type and time point are not known.

This clonotype was observed a few times. This chain uses TRBV2 with TRBJ2-3; no clear D. The germline V gene has CDR1 SNHLY and CDR2 FYNNEI. Trimming shortened V by 1 base and J by 2 bases, and 7 bases separated the two germline ends. This CDR3 spans 14 amino acids. CDR3 in amino acids: CASSEGVFTDTQYF. Here the CDR3 DNA reads TGTGCCAGCAGTGAAGGGGTATTCACAGATACGCAGTATTTT.

This clonotype turned up a few times. V is TRBV29-1 and J is TRBJ2-7; D is ambiguous. V dropped 2 bases and J dropped 6 bases, with 14 bases sitting between them. The CDR3 totals 13 residues. Germline CDR1 and CDR2: SQVTM and ANQGSEA. In nucleotides, the CDR3 is TGCAGCGTTGAACTCCGGGCCTTTGGCGAGCAGTACTTC. Protein sequence: CSVELRAFGEQYF.

The chain couples TRBV6-2 or TRBV6-3 to TRBJ2-7; 7 positions agree with TRBD2. V trimming: 6 bases; J trimming: 9 bases; junction bases outside the gene matches: 5. Germline V lookup: CDR1 MNHEY, CDR2 SVGEGT. This CDR3 region has 11 residues. CDR3 nucleotides: TGTGCCAGCAGGTACCAGCGGGGGCAGTACTTC. This encodes CASRYQRGQYF.

The sample holds many counts of this clonotype. The germline gene is not matched at one end of the junction; a read error may be the cause. The V gene is TRBV27, the J gene TRBJ2-7, with D tentatively TRBD2 (7 bases). The germline V gene has CDR1 MNHEY and CDR2 SMNVEV (reference sequence). This CDR3 region has 13 residues. The CDR3 nucleotides are TGTGCCAGCAGTTTAAAACGGGGGGCGGCTCTTTGGTTC. Its protein product is CASSLKRGAALWF.

This clonotype was counted only a few times. The J gene is TRBJ2-3, the V gene TRBV4-3; 7 bases fit TRBD2. This CDR3 region has 14 residues. From germline, CDR1 is LGHNA and CDR2 YSLEER. Trimming cost V 5 bases and J 4 bases; bases outside gene matches: 6. The CDR3, as DNA: TGCGCCAGCAGCGCTGGGCTAGCGGCAGATACGCAGTATTTT. Amino acid sequence: CASSAGLAADTQYF.

The table lists this clonotype with a few counts. The chain has TRBV9 and TRBJ2-3, with a tentative D call TRBD2 (5 bases). Trimming pared 0 bases from V and 1 base from J, leaving 12 bases between. CDR1 SGDLS and CDR2 YYNGEE come from the germline V gene. The CDR3 totals 16 residues. In nucleotides, the CDR3 is TGTGCCAGCAGCGTAGCGGCTAGCAGTGGCACAGATACGCAGTATTTT. Translated: CASSVAASSGTDTQYF.

This clonotype was seen at least ten times. The V and J genes are TRBV6-2 or TRBV6-3 and TRBJ2-7; unclear D gene. The CDR3 covers 11 residues. Trimming cost V 10 bases and J 1 base, with 8 bases left between them. Germline CDR1 is MNHEY and CDR2 is SVGEGT. The CDR3 coding sequence is TGTGCCACTACTGGGTCCTACGAGCAGTACTTC. Translating gives CATTGSYEQYF.

V is TRBV6-2 or TRBV6-3 and J is TRBJ2-7, with D perhaps TRBD1 (6 bases). CDR1 is MNHEY, CDR2 SVGEGT, per germline. The CDR3 contains 13 residues. V lost 6 bases to trimming and J lost 7 bases, with 16 bases between them. CDR3: CASSPAGVREQYV. DNA of the CDR3: TGTGCCAGCAGCCCAGCAGGGGTGCGGGAGCAGTACGTC.

This clonotype was counted a few times. The chain uses TRBV6-2 or TRBV6-3 and TRBJ2-1, with D unclear. CDR1 is MNHEY, CDR2 SVGEGT, per germline. Trimming left V 8 bases short and J 7 bases short, with 21 bases between. The CDR3 runs to 15 residues. DNA of the CDR3: TGTGCCAGCGGTAAGAGGCCTCTCGGCCTGAATGAGCAGTTCTTC. This gives the protein CASGKRPLGLNEQFF.

The V call is TRBV12-5, the J call TRBJ2-2, with 7 bases matching TRBD1. The V gene's germline CDR1 is LGHNT and CDR2 FRNRAP. This CDR3 spans 12 amino acids. With V trimmed by 6 bases and J by 5 bases, 0 bases remained unmatched. The CDR3 protein is CASGQGTGELFF. CDR3 bases: TGTGCTAGTGGACAGGGGACCGGGGAGCTGTTTTTT.

This clonotype was counted a few times. The CDR3 coding sequence is TGCGCCAGCAGCTTCTCCGGGGACAGGGGATCGAACATTCAGTACTTC. It is translated as CASSFSGDRGSNIQYF. The gene calls are TRBV5-1 and TRBJ2-4, with 10 bases that match TRBD1. This CDR3 has 16 residues. CDR1 is SGHRS, CDR2 YFSETQ, per germline. With 2 bases clipped from V and 7 bases from J, the junction kept 9 bases outside the gene matches.

The chain joins TRBV3-1 to TRBJ2-5; D perhaps matches TRBD1 (5 bases). Germline CDR1 LGHDT, CDR2 YNNKEL (reference sequence). The CDR3 runs 15 residues. Trimming left V 0 bases short and J 1 base short, with 9 bases between. The CDR3: CASSQDGRGQETQYF. In DNA form, the CDR3 reads TGTGCCAGCAGCCAAGATGGAAGGGGCCAAGAGACCCAGTACTTC.

This clonotype has ten or more counts. J is TRBJ1-5 and V is TRBV20-1, with D maybe TRBD1 (6 bases). Germline lookup yields CDR1 DFQATT and CDR2 SNEGSKA (reference sequence). V shed 3 bases and J shed 11 bases, with 17 bases lying between them. The CDR3 contains 13 residues. The CDR3 coding sequence is TGCAGTGCTAGGGGGGCCTCAGGGAGGTCCCAGCATTTT. Translated: CSARGASGRSQHF.

This chain joins TRBV12-3 or TRBV12-4 and TRBJ2-7; TRBD2 might be the D (6 bases). The ends were cut back, 1 base at V and 5 bases at J, with 9 bases in the middle. This CDR3 region has 13 residues. The CDR3 DNA follows: TGTGCCAGCAGTTTAGGGGACTGGAACGAGCAGTACTTC. It is translated as CASSLGDWNEQYF.

This clonotype appeared a few times. This chain uses TRBV4-1 with TRBJ2-1; a possible D gene is TRBD2 (7 bases). This CDR3 spans 15 amino acids. V was cut by 0 bases and J by 4 bases, with 10 bases left in between. Germline V CDR1 and CDR2: MGHRA, YSYEKL. As DNA, the CDR3 is TGCGCCAGCAGCCAAGAACAGGGAGGGTACAATGAGCAGTTCTTC. It is translated as CASSQEQGGYNEQFF.

The chain links TRBV6-2 or TRBV6-3 to TRBJ1-1; D uncertain. Germline V gene sequence: CDR1 MNHEY, CDR2 SVGEGT. With 4 bases removed from V and 0 bases from J, the gap between germline ends came to 12 bases. This CDR3 spans 15 amino acids. CDR3 residues: CASSSIPGMNTEAFF. Written as DNA, the CDR3 is TGTGCCAGCAGTTCTATTCCTGGTATGAACACTGAAGCTTTCTTT.

This clonotype was detected many times. The chain has TRBV7-9 and TRBJ1-1, with D tentatively TRBD1 (6 bases). CDR1 SEHNR and CDR2 FQNEAQ come from the germline V gene (reference sequence). The V end lost 0 bases, the J end lost 11 bases, and 10 bases lay between the germline ends. This CDR3 contains 12 residues. The CDR3 DNA reads TGTGCCAGCAGCTTAGCCCGGGGGCCGGCTTTCTTT. Translated: CASSLARGPAFF.

V and J are TRBV5-1 and TRBJ2-3; tentatively, D is TRBD1 or TRBD2 (5 bases each). Looked up from germline, CDR1 is SGHRS and CDR2 is YFSETQ. The CDR3 spans 13 residues. Trimming left V 4 bases short and J 7 bases short, with 13 bases between. DNA for the CDR3: TGCGCCAGCAGCCGGGACCCTGGGAATACGCAGTATTTT. Its protein is CASSRDPGNTQYF. The whole variable domain, remainder taken from reference TRBV5-1 and TRBJ2-3, is KAGVTQTPRYLIKTRGQQVTLSCSPISGHRSVSWYQQTPGQGLQFLFEYFSETQRNKGNFPGRFSGRQFSNSRSEMNVSTLELGDSALYLCASSRDPGNTQYFGPGTRLTVL.

This sequence joins TRBV4-1 and TRBJ2-3, with 14 bases aligning to TRBD2. The CDR3 has 19 amino acids. The V segment lost 0 bases and the J segment 1 base; nucleotides outside the gene matches: 6. Germline-derived CDR1 and CDR2 are MGHRA and YSYEKL. Here the CDR3 reads CASSQEGLAGVLGTDTQYF. The CDR3 DNA follows: TGCGCCAGCAGCCAAGAGGGACTAGCGGGGGTGTTGGGCACAGATACGCAGTATTTT.

This clonotype was observed a few times. The chain joins TRBV20-1 to TRBJ2-3; the D is unclear. V was trimmed by 5 bases and J by 6 bases, leaving 9 bases between them. The CDR3 has 11 residues. Germline loops: CDR1 DFQATT, CDR2 SNEGSKA (reference sequence). DNA for the CDR3: TGCAGTGCTGCCCATGGGGATACGCAGTATTTT. Amino acids: CSAAHGDTQYF.